This TCR beta chain was captured by sequencing in a study of control samples from healthy donors and cancer patients. The ends lost 1 base at V and 5 bases at J; junction bases unmatched: 5. Germline V CDR1 and CDR2: LNHDA, SQIVND (reference sequence). There are 15 residues in the CDR3. Here immunoSEQ multiplex PCR was the method, and the copy in TCRdb shows in-frame clones only, minus some. The sample yields about 120,000 clones, roughly nine tenths seen once. The chain joins TRBV19 to TRBJ1-1, with TRBD1 identical over 9 bases. The receptor's source is a woman in her 50s with colorectal cancer. Sequencing input: PBMCs. The CDR3 nucleotides are TGTGCCAGTAGTATAGTCGCGGGGACAGGGACTGAAGCTTTCTTT. Translated, it gives CASSIVAGTGTEAFF. Full variable domain (missing parts from reference TRBV19 and TRBJ1-1): DGGITQSPKYLFRKEGQNVTLSCEQNLNHDAMYWYRQDPGQGLRLIYYSQIVNDFQKGDIAEGYSVSREKKESFPLTVTSAQKNPTAFYLCASSIVAGTGTEAFFGQGTRLTVV.